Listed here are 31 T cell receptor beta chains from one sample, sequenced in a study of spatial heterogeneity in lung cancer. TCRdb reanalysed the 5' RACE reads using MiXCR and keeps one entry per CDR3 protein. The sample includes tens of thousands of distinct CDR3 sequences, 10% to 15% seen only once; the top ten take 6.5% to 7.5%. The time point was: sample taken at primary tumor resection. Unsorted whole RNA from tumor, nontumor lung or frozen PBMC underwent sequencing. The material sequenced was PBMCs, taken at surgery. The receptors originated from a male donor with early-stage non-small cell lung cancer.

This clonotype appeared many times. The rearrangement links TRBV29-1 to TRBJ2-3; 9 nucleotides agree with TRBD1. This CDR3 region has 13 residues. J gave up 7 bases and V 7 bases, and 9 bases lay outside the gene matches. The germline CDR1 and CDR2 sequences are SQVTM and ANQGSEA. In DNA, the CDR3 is TGCAGCGCCGAACAGGGGGCGCAAAATACGCAGTATTTT. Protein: CSAEQGAQNTQYF.

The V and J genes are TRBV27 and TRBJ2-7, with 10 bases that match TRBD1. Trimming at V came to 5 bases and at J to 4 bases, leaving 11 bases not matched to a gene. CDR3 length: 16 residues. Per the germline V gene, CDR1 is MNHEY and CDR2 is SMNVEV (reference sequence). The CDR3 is CASSTPPGTGVYEQYF. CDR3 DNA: TGTGCCAGCAGTACACCCCCCGGGACAGGGGTTTACGAGCAGTACTTC.

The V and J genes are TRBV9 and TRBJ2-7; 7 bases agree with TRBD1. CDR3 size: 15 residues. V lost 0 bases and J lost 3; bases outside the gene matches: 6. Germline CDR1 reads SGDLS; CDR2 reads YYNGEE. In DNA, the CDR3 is TGTGCCAGCAGCGTAGGGGACAGTACAATCTACGAGCAGTACTTC. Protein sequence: CASSVGDSTIYEQYF.

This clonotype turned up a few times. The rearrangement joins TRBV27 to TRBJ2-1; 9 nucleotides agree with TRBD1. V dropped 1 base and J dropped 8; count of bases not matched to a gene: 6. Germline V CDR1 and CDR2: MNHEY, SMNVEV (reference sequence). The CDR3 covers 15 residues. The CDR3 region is CASSLWTGDQDEQFF. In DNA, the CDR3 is TGTGCCAGCAGTTTATGGACAGGGGATCAGGATGAGCAGTTCTTC.

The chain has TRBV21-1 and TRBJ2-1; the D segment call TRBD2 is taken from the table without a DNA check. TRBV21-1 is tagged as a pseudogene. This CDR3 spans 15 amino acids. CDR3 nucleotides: TGTGCCAGCGGCAAAGGAGGGGCCCTCGACAATGAGCAGTTCTTC. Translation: CASGKGGALDNEQFF.

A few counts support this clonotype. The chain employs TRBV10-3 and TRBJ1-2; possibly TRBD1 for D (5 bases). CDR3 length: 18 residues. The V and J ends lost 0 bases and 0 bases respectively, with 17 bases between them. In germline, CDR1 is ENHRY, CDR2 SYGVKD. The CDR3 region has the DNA TGTGCCATCAGTGAGTCGGAACAGGTCCATACAACTAACTATGGCTACACCTTC. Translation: CAISESEQVHTTNYGYTF.

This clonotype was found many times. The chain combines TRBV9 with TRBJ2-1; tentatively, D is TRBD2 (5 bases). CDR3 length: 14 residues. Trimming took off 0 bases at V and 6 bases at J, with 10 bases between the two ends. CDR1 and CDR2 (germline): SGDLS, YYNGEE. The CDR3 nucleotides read TGTGCCAGCAGCGTAGGCCCACTAGGCAATGAGCAGTTCTTC. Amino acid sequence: CASSVGPLGNEQFF. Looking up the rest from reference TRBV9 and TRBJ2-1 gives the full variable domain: DSGVTQTPKHLITATGQRVTLRCSPRSGDLSVYWYQQSLDQGLQFLIQYYNGEERAKGNILERFSAQQFPDLHSELNLSSLELGDSALYFCASSVGPLGNEQFFGPGTRLTVL.

CDR3 residues: CASSLGRITDTQYF. As DNA, the CDR3 is TGTGCCAGCAGCTTAGGGAGAATCACAGATACGCAGTATTTT. The chain is built from TRBV7-2 and TRBJ2-3; D gene unclear. The CDR3 has 14 residues. V gave up 1 base and J gave up 2 bases, with 7 bases separating them. The germline V gene has CDR1 SGHTA and CDR2 FQGNSA.

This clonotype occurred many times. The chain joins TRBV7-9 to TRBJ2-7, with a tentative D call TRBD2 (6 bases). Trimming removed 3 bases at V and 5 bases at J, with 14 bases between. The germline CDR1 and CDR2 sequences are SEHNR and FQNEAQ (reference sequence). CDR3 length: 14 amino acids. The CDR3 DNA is TGTGCCAGCAGCTTTCGACTAGGTAGGGACGAGCAGTACTTC. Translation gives CASSFRLGRDEQYF.

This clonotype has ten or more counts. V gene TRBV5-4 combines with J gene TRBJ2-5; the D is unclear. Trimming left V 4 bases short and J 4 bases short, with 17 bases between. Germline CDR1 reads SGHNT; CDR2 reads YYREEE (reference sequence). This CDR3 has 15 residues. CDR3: CASSPTLGSRETQYF. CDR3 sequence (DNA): TGTGCCAGCAGCCCCACGCTAGGCAGTAGAGAGACCCAGTACTTC.

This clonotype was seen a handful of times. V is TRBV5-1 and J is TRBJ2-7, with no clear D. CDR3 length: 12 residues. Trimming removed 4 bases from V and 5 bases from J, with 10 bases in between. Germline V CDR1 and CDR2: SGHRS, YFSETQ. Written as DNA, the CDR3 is TGCGCCAGCAGCCTTGATTACAACGAGCAGTACTTC. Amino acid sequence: CASSLDYNEQYF.

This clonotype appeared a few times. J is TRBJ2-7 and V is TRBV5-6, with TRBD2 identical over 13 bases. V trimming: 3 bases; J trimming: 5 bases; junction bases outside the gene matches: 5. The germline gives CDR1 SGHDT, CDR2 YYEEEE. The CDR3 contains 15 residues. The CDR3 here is CASSSLGLAGDEQYF. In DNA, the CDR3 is TGTGCCAGCAGCTCACTAGGACTAGCGGGAGACGAGCAGTACTTC.

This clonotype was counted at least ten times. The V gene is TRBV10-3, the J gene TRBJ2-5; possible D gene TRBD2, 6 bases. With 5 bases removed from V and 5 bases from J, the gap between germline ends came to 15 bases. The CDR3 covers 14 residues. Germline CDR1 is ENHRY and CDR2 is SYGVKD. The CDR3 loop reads CAISPREPGETQYF. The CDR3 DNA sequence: TGTGCCATCAGTCCTCGGGAGCCAGGGGAGACCCAGTACTTC.

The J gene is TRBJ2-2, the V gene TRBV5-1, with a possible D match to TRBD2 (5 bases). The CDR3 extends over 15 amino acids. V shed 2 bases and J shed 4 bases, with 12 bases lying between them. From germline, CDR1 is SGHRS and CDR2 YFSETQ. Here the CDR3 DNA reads TGCGCCAGCAGCTTAGAGCGGACCTCCACCGGGGAGCTGTTTTTT. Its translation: CASSLERTSTGELFF.

CDR3 residues: CAWSTGASGNTIYF. The CDR3, as DNA: TGTGCCTGGAGTACGGGGGCCTCTGGAAACACCATATATTTT. The gene calls are TRBV30 and TRBJ1-3; TRBD1 might be the D (6 bases). Trimming took 2 bases from V and 0 from J, leaving 8 bases between them. The V gene's germline CDR1 is GTSNPN and CDR2 SVGIG (reference sequence). The CDR3 runs 14 residues.

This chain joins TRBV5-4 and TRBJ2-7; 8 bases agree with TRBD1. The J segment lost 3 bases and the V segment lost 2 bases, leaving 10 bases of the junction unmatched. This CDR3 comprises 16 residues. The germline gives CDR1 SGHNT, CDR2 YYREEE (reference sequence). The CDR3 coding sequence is TGTGCCAGCAGCTTTCCCACGACAGGGACAGGCTACGAGCAGTACTTC. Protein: CASSFPTTGTGYEQYF.

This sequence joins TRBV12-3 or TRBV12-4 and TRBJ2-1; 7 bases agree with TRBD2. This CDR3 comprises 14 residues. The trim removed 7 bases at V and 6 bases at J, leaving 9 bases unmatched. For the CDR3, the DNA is TGTGCCAGCAAACGGACTAGTTCCCTCAATGAGCAGTTCTTC. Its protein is CASKRTSSLNEQFF.

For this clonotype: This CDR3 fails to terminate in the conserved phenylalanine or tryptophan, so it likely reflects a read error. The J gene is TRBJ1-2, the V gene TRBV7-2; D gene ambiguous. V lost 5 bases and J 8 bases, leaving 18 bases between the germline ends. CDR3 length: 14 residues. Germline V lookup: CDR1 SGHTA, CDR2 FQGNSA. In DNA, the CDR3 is TGTGCCAGCAGCCACGGTGTAGGTGCCTGGGGCTACACCATC. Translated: CASSHGVGAWGYTI.

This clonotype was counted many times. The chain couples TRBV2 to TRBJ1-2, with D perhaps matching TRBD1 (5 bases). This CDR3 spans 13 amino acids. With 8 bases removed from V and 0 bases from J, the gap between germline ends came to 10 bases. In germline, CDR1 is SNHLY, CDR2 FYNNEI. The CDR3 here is CASRGRPNYGYTF. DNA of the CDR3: TGTGCCAGCCGGGGACGGCCTAACTATGGCTACACCTTC.

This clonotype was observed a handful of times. The CDR3 region has the DNA TGCAGTGCACCACGGACGGCAACGGGCACTGAAGCTTTCTTT. Translation: CSAPRTATGTEAFF. V usage is TRBV20-1 and J usage is TRBJ1-1; D is unclear. Trimming cost V 6 bases and J 4 bases, with 18 bases left between them. CDR1 is DFQATT and CDR2 is SNEGSKA in the germline V gene (reference sequence). The CDR3 spans 14 residues.

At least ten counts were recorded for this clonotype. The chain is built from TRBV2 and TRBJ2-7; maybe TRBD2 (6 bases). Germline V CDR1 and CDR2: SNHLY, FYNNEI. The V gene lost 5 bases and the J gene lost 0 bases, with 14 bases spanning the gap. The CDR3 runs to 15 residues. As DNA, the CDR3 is TGTGCCAGCAGTTGGGACTTTGGAGGCTCCTACGAGCAGTACTTC. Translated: CASSWDFGGSYEQYF.

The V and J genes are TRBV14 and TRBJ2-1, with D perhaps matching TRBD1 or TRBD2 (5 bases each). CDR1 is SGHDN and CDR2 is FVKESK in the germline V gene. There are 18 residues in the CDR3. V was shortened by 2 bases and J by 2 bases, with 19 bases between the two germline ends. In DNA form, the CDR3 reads TGTGCCAGCAGCCAAATAGGTTTCGGGGACCGGGCCTACAATGAGCAGTTCTTC. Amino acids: CASSQIGFGDRAYNEQFF.

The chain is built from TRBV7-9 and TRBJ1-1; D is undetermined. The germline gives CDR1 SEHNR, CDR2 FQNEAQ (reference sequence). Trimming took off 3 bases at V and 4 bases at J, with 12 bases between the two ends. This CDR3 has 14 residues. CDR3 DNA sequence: TGTGCCAGCAGCTTCGGCGGGAGAGGCACTGAAGCTTTCTTT. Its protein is CASSFGGRGTEAFF.

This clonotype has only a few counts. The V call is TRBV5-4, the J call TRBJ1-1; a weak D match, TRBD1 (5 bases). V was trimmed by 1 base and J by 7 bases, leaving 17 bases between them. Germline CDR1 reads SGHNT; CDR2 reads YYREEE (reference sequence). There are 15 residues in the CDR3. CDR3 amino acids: CASSLFGTELLEAFF. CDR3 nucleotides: TGTGCCAGCAGCTTGTTCGGGACGGAGCTTCTTGAAGCTTTCTTT.

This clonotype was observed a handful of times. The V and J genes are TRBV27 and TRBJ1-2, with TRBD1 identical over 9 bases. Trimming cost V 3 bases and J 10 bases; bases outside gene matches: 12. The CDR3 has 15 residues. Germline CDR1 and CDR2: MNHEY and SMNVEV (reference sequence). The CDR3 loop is CASSFSPWDRESYTF. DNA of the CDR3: TGTGCCAGCAGTTTTTCCCCCTGGGACAGGGAATCCTACACCTTC.

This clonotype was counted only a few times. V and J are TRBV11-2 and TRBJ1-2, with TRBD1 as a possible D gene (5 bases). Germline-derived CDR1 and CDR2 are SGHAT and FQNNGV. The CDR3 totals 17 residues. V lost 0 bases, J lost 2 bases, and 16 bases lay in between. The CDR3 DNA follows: TGTGCCAGCAGCTTAGAAGGGGCACTACACCGGAACTATGGCTACACCTTC. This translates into CASSLEGALHRNYGYTF.

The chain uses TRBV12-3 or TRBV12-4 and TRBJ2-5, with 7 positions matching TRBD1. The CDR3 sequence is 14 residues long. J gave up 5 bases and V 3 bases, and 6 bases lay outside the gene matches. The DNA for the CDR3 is TGTGCCAGCAGTTTCACAGGGGTTGGGGAGACCCAGTACTTC. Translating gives CASSFTGVGETQYF.

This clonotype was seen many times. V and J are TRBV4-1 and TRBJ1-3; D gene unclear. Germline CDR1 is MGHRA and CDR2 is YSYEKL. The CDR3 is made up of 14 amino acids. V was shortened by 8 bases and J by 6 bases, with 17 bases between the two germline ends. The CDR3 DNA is TGCGCCAGCGGAACGCCGTGGCAGGAAAACACCATATATTTT. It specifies CASGTPWQENTIYF.

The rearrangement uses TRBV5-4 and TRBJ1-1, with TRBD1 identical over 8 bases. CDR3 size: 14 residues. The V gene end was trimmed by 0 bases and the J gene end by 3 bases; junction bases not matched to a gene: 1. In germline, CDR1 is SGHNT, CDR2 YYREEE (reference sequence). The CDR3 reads CASSLVGQDTEAFF. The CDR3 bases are TGTGCCAGCAGCTTGGTGGGACAGGACACTGAAGCTTTCTTT.

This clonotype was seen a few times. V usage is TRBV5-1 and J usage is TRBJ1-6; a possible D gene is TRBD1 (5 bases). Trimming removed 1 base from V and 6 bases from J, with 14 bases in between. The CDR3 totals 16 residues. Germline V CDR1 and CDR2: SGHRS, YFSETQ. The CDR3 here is CASSLTTGATNSPLHF. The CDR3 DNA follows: TGCGCCAGCAGCTTGACTACCGGGGCCACTAATTCACCCCTCCACTTT.

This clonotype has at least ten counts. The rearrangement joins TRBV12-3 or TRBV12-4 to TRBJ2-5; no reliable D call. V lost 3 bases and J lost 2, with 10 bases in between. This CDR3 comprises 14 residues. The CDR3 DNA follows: TGTGCCAGCAGTTTTGGAATCGGTCAAGAGACCCAGTACTTC. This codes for CASSFGIGQETQYF.